The clone carrying this T cell receptor beta chain was counted once. This entry comes from a study of blood T cell repertoires in COVID-19. For the study at large: The United States, Italy and Spain provided the acute and convalescent COVID-19 samples. Sample material is recorded as cDNA or gDNA derived from T cells, B-cell-depleted T cells, or PBMCs.

Germline V CDR1 and CDR2: LGHNA, YNFKEQ. The CDR3 consists of 16 residues. V was clipped by 2 bases and J by 2 bases; unmatched bases: 2. In the original workflow: Nucleated cell counts were estimated from reference gene primer amplification. Libraries were prepared by immunoSEQ multiplex PCR; TCRdb keeps only in-frame clonotypes and omits some of them. The D gene and trimming were derived from the DNA, and the V and J assignments and clone size from that table. The data hold roughly 62,000 clones, with around 86% observed a single time. The source material was peripheral blood. The chain uses TRBV4-2 and TRBJ2-3, with 12 bases matching TRBD2. The sequence was obtained from a man between 65 and 79 years old with acute or convalescent COVID-19. The CDR3 DNA reads as TGTGCCAGCAGCCAAACTAGCGGGGGGTACACAGATACGCAGTATTTT. Protein sequence: CASSQTSGGYTDTQYF.